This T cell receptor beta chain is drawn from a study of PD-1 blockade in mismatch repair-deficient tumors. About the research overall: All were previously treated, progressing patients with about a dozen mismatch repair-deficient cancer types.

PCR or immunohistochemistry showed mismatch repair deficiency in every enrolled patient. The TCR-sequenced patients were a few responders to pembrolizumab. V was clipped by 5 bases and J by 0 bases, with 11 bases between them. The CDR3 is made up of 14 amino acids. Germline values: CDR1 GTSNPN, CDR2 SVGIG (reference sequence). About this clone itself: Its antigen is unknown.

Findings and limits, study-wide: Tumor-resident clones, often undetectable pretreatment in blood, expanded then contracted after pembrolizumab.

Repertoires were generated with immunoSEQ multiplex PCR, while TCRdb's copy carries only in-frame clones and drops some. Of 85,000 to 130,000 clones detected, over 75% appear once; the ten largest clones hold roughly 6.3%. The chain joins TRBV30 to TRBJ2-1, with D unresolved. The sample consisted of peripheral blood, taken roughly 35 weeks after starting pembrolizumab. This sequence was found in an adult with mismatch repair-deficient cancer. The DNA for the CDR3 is TGTGCCTGGCTCGACTTGAGCTCCTACAATGAGCAGTTCTTC. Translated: CAWLDLSSYNEQFF.